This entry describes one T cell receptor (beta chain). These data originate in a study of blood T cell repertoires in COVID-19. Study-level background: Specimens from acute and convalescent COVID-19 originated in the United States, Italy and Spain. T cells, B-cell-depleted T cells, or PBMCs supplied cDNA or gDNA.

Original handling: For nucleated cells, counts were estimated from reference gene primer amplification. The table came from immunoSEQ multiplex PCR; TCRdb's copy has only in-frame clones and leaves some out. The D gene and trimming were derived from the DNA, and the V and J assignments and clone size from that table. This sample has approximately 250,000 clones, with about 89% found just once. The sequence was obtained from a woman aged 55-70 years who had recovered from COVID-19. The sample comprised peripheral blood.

DNA of the CDR3: TGTGCCAGCAGCCCTAGGGGGGGTGGGTCACCCCTCCACTTT. It codes for CASSPRGGGSPLHF. This rearrangement joins TRBV3-1 (or the pseudogene TRBV3-2) to TRBJ1-6; D perhaps matches TRBD1 (6 bases). Trimming pared 4 bases from V and 10 bases from J, leaving 14 bases between. Germline CDR1 reads LGHDT; CDR2 reads YNNKEL (reference sequence). This CDR3 region has 14 residues.